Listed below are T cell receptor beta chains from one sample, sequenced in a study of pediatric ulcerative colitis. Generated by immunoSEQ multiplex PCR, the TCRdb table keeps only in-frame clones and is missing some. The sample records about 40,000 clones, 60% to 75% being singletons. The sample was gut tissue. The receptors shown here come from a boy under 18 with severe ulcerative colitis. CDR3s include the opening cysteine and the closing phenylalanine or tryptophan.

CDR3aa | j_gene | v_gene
CASSASGGYNEQFF | TRBJ2-1 | TRBV9
CASSFYSGAVSKNIQYF | TRBJ2-4 | TRBV11-2
CASSFDRYNEQFF | TRBJ2-1 | TRBV11-3
CASSKNGGNTDTQYF | TRBJ2-3 | TRBV6-6
CASRPHGGPTGELFF | TRBJ2-2 | TRBV11-2
CASSESGPRETQYF | TRBJ2-5 | TRBV25-1
CASSLEGPATNEKLFF | TRBJ1-4 | TRBV11-2
CSVKNPGTFQETQYF | TRBJ2-5 | TRBV29-1
CASSFSGREKLFF | TRBJ1-4 | TRBV7-9
CASSLFMGQTTNEKLFF | TRBJ1-4 | TRBV5-5
CASSSRNTGASSSYEQYF | TRBJ2-7 | TRBV11-2
CASSLYRPGLPPTYEQYF | TRBJ2-7 | TRBV7-9
CASSSTSGVEQYF | TRBJ2-7 | TRBV7-3
CASRPLTGSNQPQHF | TRBJ1-5 | TRBV6-1
CASSVGQGGNQPQHF | TRBJ1-5 | TRBV2
CSVRGTGQETQYF | TRBJ2-5 | TRBV29-1
CASSGTSAETQYF | TRBJ2-5 | TRBV7-9
CASSADRGGYEQYF | TRBJ2-7 | TRBV6-1
CASLGGVKNQPQHF | TRBJ1-5 | TRBV28
CAWSGWIGTEAFF | TRBJ1-1 | TRBV30
CASRAENIQYF | TRBJ2-4 | TRBV2
CASSYGQKPYEQYF | TRBJ2-7 | TRBV7-3
CASSLPTLLDTQYF | TRBJ2-3 | TRBV11-2
CASETGQGGSPLHF | TRBJ1-6 | TRBV6-1
CAWSPRDRGLRRNQPQHF | TRBJ1-5 | TRBV30
CASSFRGQEGRQPQHF | TRBJ1-5 | TRBV5-6
CASSSLTGEGNQPQHF | TRBJ1-5 | TRBV27